Given below is one T cell receptor (beta chain) in context. What it binds is unknown. The V gene end was trimmed by 0 bases and the J gene end by 3 bases; junction bases not matched to a gene: 5. Germline V CDR1 and CDR2: GTSNPN, SVGIG (reference sequence). CDR3 length: 16 amino acids. This specimen comes from a study of graft-versus-host responses after intestinal transplantation. Study-wide background: After anti-thymocyte globulin induction, recipients took tacrolimus and steroids for around three years. Broader study findings: HvG clone declines early post-transplant were associated with peak circulating GvH levels. Within the allografts of patients who had graft-donor T cell macrochimerism, graft-versus-host to host-versus-graft clonal ratios were high.

Clones were sequenced by immunoSEQ multiplex PCR, and TCRdb holds only the in-frame ones, with some missing. The top ten clones hold 1.2% of a sample with around 97,000 clones, roughly 93% of them seen once. This rearrangement joins TRBV30 to TRBJ2-5; 12 bases agree with TRBD1. The sequences come from unstimulated CD8+ T cells sorted from spleen or lymph node cells, collected before intestinal transplant. This TCR derives from a human donor who received an intestinal transplant. For the CDR3, the DNA is TGTGCCTGGAGTGTAGGGACAGGGGGCTCGGAAGAGACCCAGTACTTC. Its protein product is CAWSVGTGGSEETQYF.